Below, one TCR beta chain is given with its context. Its antigen is currently unknown. This record belongs to a study of cytomegalovirus exposure and HLA in healthy donors. Whole-study results and caveats: A later analysis linked a missense DCLRE1C variant to TCR beta V- and J-gene trimming.

The study ran its PCR with 60 Vbeta and 13 Jbeta primers. TCRdb's copy holds only in-frame clones and misses some; the assay was immunoSEQ multiplex PCR. The data show around 150,000 clones, 65% to 85% seen once. Deletions cut 6 bases from V and 3 bases from J, with 13 bases between. Germline CDR1 SGHDT, CDR2 YYEEEE. The CDR3 runs to 14 residues. The V call is TRBV5-6, the J call TRBJ1-5, with a weak D call TRBD1 (5 bases). Sample: PBMCs. The TCR sequence derives from a man between 40 and 49 years old in good health and CMV-seropositive. The CDR3 here is CASKGQGVNQPQHF. As DNA, the CDR3 is TGTGCCAGCAAAGGGCAGGGTGTCAATCAGCCCCAGCATTTT.